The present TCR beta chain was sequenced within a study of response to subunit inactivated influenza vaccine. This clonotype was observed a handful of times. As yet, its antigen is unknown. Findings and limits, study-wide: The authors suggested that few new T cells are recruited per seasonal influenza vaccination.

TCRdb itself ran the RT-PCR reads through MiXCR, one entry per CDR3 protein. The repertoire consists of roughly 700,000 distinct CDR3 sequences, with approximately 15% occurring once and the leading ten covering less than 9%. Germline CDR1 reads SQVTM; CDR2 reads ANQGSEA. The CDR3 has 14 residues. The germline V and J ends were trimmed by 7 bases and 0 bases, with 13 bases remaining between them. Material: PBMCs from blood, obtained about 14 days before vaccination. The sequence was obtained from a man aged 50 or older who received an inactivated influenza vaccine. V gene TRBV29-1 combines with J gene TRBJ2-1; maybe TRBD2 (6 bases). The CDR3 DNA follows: TGCAGCGCCATGGGGGGAGGCTCCTACAATGAGCAGTTCTTC. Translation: CSAMGGGSYNEQFF.